These 30 T cell receptor beta chains share one sample of origin, sequenced in a study of T cells in narcolepsy. Profiling relied on immunoSEQ multiplex PCR, and the TCRdb table lists in-frame clones only, not all of them. The sample lists about 24,000 clones, approximately 85% seen once, with under 1.5% in the top ten. Sequences were obtained from CD45RA- memory CD4+ T cells from PBMCs. These receptors were collected from a human donor with narcolepsy.

V gene TRBV19 combines with J gene TRBJ1-2; D is perhaps TRBD1 (5 bases). Looked up from germline, CDR1 is LNHDA and CDR2 is SQIVND (reference sequence). CDR3 size: 14 residues. V was shortened by 6 bases and J by 3 bases, with 14 bases between the two germline ends. The CDR3 DNA is TGTGCCAGTAGGGGGGGTAGGGGCGACTATGGCTACACCTTC. It yields the protein CASRGGRGDYGYTF.

V usage is TRBV11-3 and J usage is TRBJ2-1, with 8 bases fitting TRBD1. Germline V lookup: CDR1 SGHNT, CDR2 YENEEA. J was trimmed by 5 bases and V by 2 bases; bases with no gene match: 5. This CDR3 is built from 15 residues. DNA for the CDR3: TGTGCCAGCAGCTTAACCACAGGGGGTCACAATGAGCAGTTCTTC. It yields the protein CASSLTTGGHNEQFF.

The chain is built from TRBV9 and TRBJ2-2; D not resolved. This CDR3 is 15 amino acids long. The ends were cut back, 0 bases at V and 0 bases at J, with 6 bases in the middle. Germline lookup yields CDR1 SGDLS and CDR2 YYNGEE. The CDR3 DNA is TGTGCCAGCAGCGTAGGGGCAGCGAACACCGGGGAGCTGTTTTTT. Translation gives CASSVGAANTGELFF.

This clone was observed a single time. This chain links TRBV2 with TRBJ2-7, with D perhaps TRBD1 (5 bases). CDR1 is SNHLY, CDR2 FYNNEI, per germline. Trimming took 7 bases from V and 2 from J, leaving 18 bases between them. The length of the CDR3 is 15 residues. DNA of the CDR3: TGTGCCAGCACCCCCCCTGCCCAGGGAACCTACGAGCAGTACTTC. The encoded protein is CASTPPAQGTYEQYF.

Here the CDR3 reads CASSRQGQATYNEQFF. Written as DNA, the CDR3 is TGTGCCAGCAGTCGGCAGGGTCAGGCCACCTACAATGAGCAGTTCTTC. This sequence joins TRBV7-9 and TRBJ2-1; D is perhaps TRBD1 (5 bases). V was shortened by 6 bases and J by 2 bases, with 17 bases between the two germline ends. Germline values: CDR1 SEHNR, CDR2 FQNEAQ (reference sequence). There are 16 residues in the CDR3.

CDR3 loop: CASSLREGSTDTQYF. CDR3 in DNA: TGTGCCAGCAGCTTGCGGGAAGGGAGCACAGATACGCAGTATTTT. The chain joins TRBV11-2 to TRBJ2-3, with a weak D call TRBD2 (6 bases). This CDR3 is 15 amino acids long. Trimming removed 3 bases from V and 0 bases from J, with 10 bases in between. The germline CDR1 and CDR2 sequences are SGHAT and FQNNGV.

The chain joins TRBV5-4 to TRBJ2-5; TRBD1 agrees at 7 bases. The CDR3 loop spans 13 amino acids. V lost 2 bases and J lost 4; bases outside the gene matches: 2. Germline V gives CDR1 SGHNT, CDR2 YYREEE (reference sequence). The CDR3 DNA reads as TGTGCCAGCAGCTTCGAGGGGGCAGAGACCCAGTACTTC. Translated: CASSFEGAETQYF.

The J gene is TRBJ2-2, the V gene TRBV30; 9 bases agree with TRBD2. CDR3 size: 16 residues. The junction had 7 bases not matched to a gene; V was cut back by 0 bases and J by 5 bases. Looked up from germline, CDR1 is GTSNPN and CDR2 is SVGIG (reference sequence). The CDR3 region has the DNA TGTGCCTGGAGTGTACCGGGACTAGCAAAGACCGGGGAGCTGTTTTTT. Its protein is CAWSVPGLAKTGELFF.

The chain links TRBV5-6 to TRBJ1-5; D unresolved. CDR1 is SGHDT, CDR2 YYEEEE, per germline. Deletions cut 4 bases from V and 1 base from J, with 9 bases between. CDR3 length: 14 amino acids. CDR3 nucleotide sequence: TGTGCCAGCAGCCGCCCAGGAAGCAATCAGCCCCAGCATTTT. It specifies CASSRPGSNQPQHF.

The genes are TRBV9 and TRBJ1-6, with 10 positions matching TRBD1. The ends lost 4 bases at V and 11 bases at J; junction bases unmatched: 9. CDR3 size: 15 residues. Germline V gives CDR1 SGDLS, CDR2 YYNGEE. For the CDR3, the DNA is TGTGCCAGCAGCCGAATAGGGACAGGGGCCCCACCCCTCCACTTT. It codes for CASSRIGTGAPPLHF.

V and J are TRBV15 and TRBJ1-1; 7 bases match TRBD1. V gave up 4 bases and J gave up 1 base; unmatched junction bases: 6. This CDR3 has 15 amino acids. Germline V gene lookup returns CDR1 LNHNV and CDR2 YYDKDF (reference sequence). CDR3 in amino acids: CATSKRQGPNTEAFF. CDR3 DNA sequence: TGTGCCACCAGCAAGAGACAGGGCCCGAACACTGAAGCTTTCTTT.

Worth noting for this clone: Other DNA sequences in the same sample also yield this CDR3. The V gene is TRBV6-1, the J gene TRBJ2-7, with 8 bases matching TRBD2. Trimming at V came to 7 bases and at J to 6 bases, leaving 11 bases not matched to a gene. The CDR3 covers 14 residues. CDR1 and CDR2 from the germline V gene are MNHNS and SASEGT. This CDR3 reads CASTFGLAGSEQYF. CDR3 nucleotides: TGTGCCAGCACTTTCGGACTAGCAGGATCCGAGCAGTACTTC.

This clone came up a few times. V gene TRBV6-6 combines with J gene TRBJ1-1; D unclear. Germline loops: CDR1 MNHNY, CDR2 SVGAGI (reference sequence). The CDR3 is 13 residues long. V gave up 4 bases and J gave up 4 bases, with 10 bases separating them. The CDR3 region has the DNA TGTGCCAGCAGTTCCTATCGGGGCACTGAAGCTTTCTTT. This codes for CASSSYRGTEAFF.

In this sample, this clone turned up a few times. This chain joins TRBV19 and TRBJ2-3; 7 bases are shared with TRBD2. Looked up from germline, CDR1 is LNHDA and CDR2 is SQIVND (reference sequence). With 7 bases clipped from V and 6 bases from J, the junction kept 1 base outside the gene matches. The CDR3 has 11 amino acids. The CDR3 loop reads CASTGRDTQYF. As DNA, the CDR3 is TGTGCCAGTACCGGGAGGGATACGCAGTATTTT.

This CDR3 reads CSVGNRETQYF. Here the CDR3 DNA reads TGCAGCGTTGGGAACAGGGAGACCCAGTACTTC. The V gene is TRBV29-1, the J gene TRBJ2-5; D may be TRBD1 (5 bases). The V gene lost 4 bases and the J gene lost 5 bases, with 8 bases spanning the gap. Germline V gives CDR1 SQVTM, CDR2 ANQGSEA. The CDR3 is 11 amino acids.

This clone occurred once. The chain recombines TRBV30 with TRBJ1-2; D perhaps matches TRBD1 (6 bases). The germline V gene has CDR1 GTSNPN and CDR2 SVGIG (reference sequence). The CDR3 is made up of 12 amino acids. The V gene lost 4 bases and the J gene lost 7 bases, with 13 bases spanning the gap. CDR3: CAWTQGGGGYTF. The CDR3 bases are TGTGCCTGGACCCAGGGAGGGGGTGGCTACACCTTC. The full variable domain, completed using reference TRBV30 and TRBJ1-2, is SQTIHQWPATLVQPVGSPLSLECTVEGTSNPNLYWYRQAAGRGLQLLFYSVGIGQISSEVPQNLSASRPQDRQFILSSKKLLLSDSGFYLCAWTQGGGGYTFGSGTRLTVV.

The gene calls are TRBV7-2 and TRBJ1-2; 7 nucleotides agree with TRBD1. Germline CDR1 SGHTA, CDR2 FQGNSA. The CDR3 length is 13 residues. Trimming cost V 5 bases and J 7 bases; bases outside gene matches: 7. The CDR3 reads CASSREGARGYTF. CDR3 DNA sequence: TGTGCCAGCAGCCGCGAGGGGGCTCGTGGCTACACCTTC. The full variable domain, in which reference TRBV7-2 and TRBJ1-2 provide the parts outside the CDR3, is GAGVSQSPSNKVTEKGKDVELRCDPISGHTALYWYRQSLGQGLEFLIYFQGNSAPDKSGLPSDRFSAERTGGSVSTLTIQRTQQEDSAVYLCASSREGARGYTFGSGTRLTVV.

The rearrangement uses TRBV27 and TRBJ1-5, with 10 bases aligning to TRBD1. The length of the CDR3 is 18 residues. V lost 5 bases to trimming and J lost 3 bases; unmatched junction nucleotides: 13. CDR1 is MNHEY, CDR2 SMNVEV, per germline (reference sequence). The CDR3 region is CASSTYRQGADPNQPQHF. The CDR3, as DNA: TGTGCCAGCAGTACATATCGACAGGGGGCTGATCCCAATCAGCCCCAGCATTTT.

This clone occurred once. The DNA of the CDR3 is TGCGCCAGCAGCTTTGGGACAGACTATGGCTACACCTTC. Amino acids: CASSFGTDYGYTF. V gene TRBV5-1 combines with J gene TRBJ1-2; 7 nucleotides line up with TRBD1. Germline CDR1 is SGHRS and CDR2 is YFSETQ. This CDR3 comprises 13 residues. V dropped 2 bases and J dropped 3; count of bases not matched to a gene: 1.

This clone was detected once. This chain uses TRBV6-6 with TRBJ2-1; 8 bases agree with TRBD2. The CDR3 runs to 11 residues. Germline V gene data show CDR1 as MNHNY and CDR2 as SVGAGI (reference sequence). CDR3 in DNA: TGTGCTAGCGGGGCTGTCAATGAGCAGTTCTTC. It translates to CASGAVNEQFF.

The CDR3, as DNA: TGTGCCAGCAGCGAAGACAGGGGGTATCAGCCCCAGCATTTT. Translated, it gives CASSEDRGYQPQHF. The J gene is TRBJ1-5, the V gene TRBV7-6; 9 bases are shared with TRBD1. Germline V gives CDR1 SGHVS, CDR2 FNYEAQ. The trim removed 5 bases at V and 5 bases at J, leaving 4 bases unmatched. There are 14 residues in the CDR3. Variable domain in full (rest from reference TRBV7-6 and TRBJ1-5): GAGVSQSPRYKVTKRGQDVALRCDPISGHVSLYWYRQALGQGPEFLTYFNYEAQQDKSGLPNDRFSAERPEGSISTLTIQRTEQRDSAMYRCASSEDRGYQPQHFGDGTRLSIL.

The V call is TRBV7-2, the J call TRBJ1-1, with 8 positions matching TRBD1. This CDR3 is built from 14 residues. Germline lookup yields CDR1 SGHTA and CDR2 FQGNSA. The V gene end was trimmed by 3 bases and the J gene end by 5 bases; junction bases not matched to a gene: 5. The CDR3 nucleotides read TGTGCCAGCAGCTTGGGACAGGCGGAGACTGAAGCTTTCTTT. Protein: CASSLGQAETEAFF.

This chain joins TRBV7-7 and TRBJ2-2; possible D gene TRBD1, 5 bases. The germline V gene encodes CDR1 SSHAT and CDR2 FNYEAQ (reference sequence). Trimming shortened V by 1 base and J by 7 bases, and 13 bases separated the two germline ends. This CDR3 region has 15 residues. This CDR3 reads CASSLGQGSGGELFF. CDR3 coding DNA: TGTGCCAGCAGCTTAGGGCAGGGCTCTGGCGGGGAGCTGTTTTTT. Together with reference TRBV7-7 and TRBJ2-2, the CDR3 gives the full variable domain: GAGVSQSPRYKVTKRGQDVTLRCDPISSHATLYWYQQALGQGPEFLTYFNYEAQPDKSGLPSDRFSAERPEGSISTLTIQRTEQRDSAMYRCASSLGQGSGGELFFGEGSRLTVL.

This sequence joins TRBV9 and TRBJ1-1; 10 bases line up with TRBD1. CDR1 and CDR2 from the germline V gene are SGDLS and YYNGEE. The CDR3 sequence is 14 residues long. The CDR3 nucleotides read TGTGCATGGAGGGACAGGGGAAGGAACACTGAAGCTTTCTTT. It encodes CAWRDRGRNTEAFF.

The chain joins TRBV5-4 to TRBJ2-5; 8 bases agree with TRBD2. The V gene's germline CDR1 is SGHNT and CDR2 YYREEE (reference sequence). This CDR3 comprises 16 residues. The ends lost 0 bases at V and 1 base at J; junction bases unmatched: 5. In DNA form, the CDR3 reads TGTGCCAGCAGCTTGGTTTCGGGACTAGGCCAAGAGACCCAGTACTTC. Translation: CASSLVSGLGQETQYF.

J is TRBJ2-5 and V is TRBV10-3; a possible D gene is TRBD2 (5 bases). Trimming removed 11 bases at V and 5 bases at J, with 12 bases between. The CDR3 spans 11 residues. CDR1 ENHRY and CDR2 SYGVKD come from the germline V gene. CDR3 protein: CAAGGGETQYF. CDR3 coding DNA: TGTGCCGCCGGAGGTGGGGAGACCCAGTACTTC.

The J gene is TRBJ2-2, the V gene TRBV6-5; TRBD1 matches 7 bases. Germline values: CDR1 MNHEY, CDR2 SVGAGI. CDR3 length: 15 residues. J lost 6 bases, V lost 5 bases, and 9 bases had no gene match. CDR3 loop: CASSAGGLIPGELFF. The CDR3 nucleotides read TGTGCCAGCAGTGCAGGGGGATTGATCCCCGGGGAGCTGTTTTTT.

The chain links TRBV11-2 to TRBJ2-1, with TRBD2 matching 7 bases. Germline V lookup: CDR1 SGHAT, CDR2 FQNNGV. The CDR3 contains 13 residues. With V trimmed by 5 bases and J by 9 bases, 7 bases remained unmatched. Here the CDR3 reads CASSQAGEGEQFF. CDR3 nucleotide sequence: TGTGCCAGCAGCCAGGCGGGGGAGGGTGAGCAGTTCTTC.

This clone was observed once. This sequence joins TRBV28 and TRBJ2-1; 9 bases line up with TRBD2. The germline V gene has CDR1 MDHEN and CDR2 SYDVKM. J was trimmed by 7 bases and V by 6 bases; bases with no gene match: 10. The CDR3 runs to 15 residues. DNA of the CDR3: TGTGCCAGCAGGGATCCTAGCGGGATATCAAATGAGCAGTTCTTC. Its translation: CASRDPSGISNEQFF. Looking up the rest from reference TRBV28 and TRBJ2-1 gives the full variable domain: DVKVTQSSRYLVKRTGEKVFLECVQDMDHENMFWYRQDPGLGLRLIYFSYDVKMKEKGDIPEGYSVSREKKERFSLILESASTNQTSMYLCASRDPSGISNEQFFGPGTRLTVL.

The chain uses TRBV9 and TRBJ2-7; 7 bases are a match to TRBD1. This CDR3 region has 14 residues. Germline CDR1 SGDLS, CDR2 YYNGEE. Germline trimming cut 0 bases from V and 5 bases from J; bases unmatched to any gene: 5. CDR3 DNA sequence: TGTGCCAGCAGCGTAGGGCAGGGGGTGAACGAGCAGTACTTC. Protein: CASSVGQGVNEQYF.